This T cell receptor (beta chain) stems from a study of cytomegalovirus exposure and HLA in healthy donors. The table came from immunoSEQ multiplex PCR; TCRdb's copy has only in-frame clones and leaves some out. The sample carries 250,000 to 400,000 clones, approximately 88% recorded once. Germline CDR1 SGHTA, CDR2 FQGNSA. The CDR3 runs 12 residues. V dropped 8 bases and J dropped 2 bases, with 9 bases sitting between them. The J gene is TRBJ2-5, the V gene TRBV7-2; tentative D call: TRBD2 (6 bases). Sequencing was carried out using PBMCs. The TCR originated in a man aged 30-40 years in good health and CMV-seronegative. The DNA for the CDR3 is TGTGCCAGCCGCCGGGGGCAAGAGACCCAGTACTTC. It specifies CASRRGQETQYF.